This T cell receptor beta chain was retrieved from a study of T cells in Graves' hyperthyroidism and ophthalmopathy. The CDR3 extends over 17 amino acids. CDR1 is KGHDR and CDR2 is SFDVKD in the germline V gene. The V end was cut by 4 bases, the J end by 5 bases, with 19 bases between. The table lists this clonotype with many counts. From RNA transcripts, TCR beta CDR3 regions were amplified. An initial round of RT-PCR targeting the TCR CDR3 relied on the HTBI primer set. TCRdb re-derived calls from the multiplex PCR reads in MiXCR, one entry per CDR3 protein. The sample records a few hundred thousand distinct CDR3 sequences, 14% to 15% being singletons.

Sequencing was performed on blood. This rearrangement joins TRBV24-1 to TRBJ2-2; TRBD2 is a possible D gene (7 bases). This clonotype originated in a woman aged 30 to 39 with Graves' hyperthyroidism. DNA for the CDR3: TGTGCCACCAGTGAACCGGTGGGGGGGGCGCGGACCGGGGAGCTGTTTTTT. It yields the protein CATSEPVGGARTGELFF.